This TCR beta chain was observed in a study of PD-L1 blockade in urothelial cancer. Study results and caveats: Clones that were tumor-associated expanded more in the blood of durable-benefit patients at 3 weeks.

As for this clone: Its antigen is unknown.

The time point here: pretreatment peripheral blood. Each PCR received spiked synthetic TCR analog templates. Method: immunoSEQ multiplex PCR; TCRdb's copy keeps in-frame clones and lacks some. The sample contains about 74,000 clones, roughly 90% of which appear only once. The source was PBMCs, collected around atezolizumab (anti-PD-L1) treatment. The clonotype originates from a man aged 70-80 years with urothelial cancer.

CDR3 loop: CASSAGYSKHYEQYF. The CDR3 DNA follows: TGTGCCAGCAGTGCAGGGTACAGCAAACACTACGAGCAGTACTTC. The chain combines TRBV2 with TRBJ2-7; TRBD1 is a possible D gene (5 bases). V lost 4 bases and J 3 bases, leaving 16 bases between the germline ends. The germline V gene encodes CDR1 SNHLY and CDR2 FYNNEI. CDR3 length equals 15 residues.